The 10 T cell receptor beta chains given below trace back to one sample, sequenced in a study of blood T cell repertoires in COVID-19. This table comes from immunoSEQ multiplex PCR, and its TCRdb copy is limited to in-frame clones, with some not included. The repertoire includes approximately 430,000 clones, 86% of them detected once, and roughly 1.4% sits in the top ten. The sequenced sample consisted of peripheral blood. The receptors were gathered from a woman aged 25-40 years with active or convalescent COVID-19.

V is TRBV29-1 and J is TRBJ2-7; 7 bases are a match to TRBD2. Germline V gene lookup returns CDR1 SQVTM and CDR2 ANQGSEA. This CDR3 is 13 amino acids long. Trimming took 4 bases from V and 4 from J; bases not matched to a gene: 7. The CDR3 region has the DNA TGCAGCGTTGCCGCCACCGGGAGGTACGAGCAGTACTTC. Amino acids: CSVAATGRYEQYF.

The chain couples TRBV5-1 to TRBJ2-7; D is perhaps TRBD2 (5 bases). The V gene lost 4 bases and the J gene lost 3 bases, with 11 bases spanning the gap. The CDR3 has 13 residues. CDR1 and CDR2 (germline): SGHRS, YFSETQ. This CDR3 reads CASSQGLLYEQYF. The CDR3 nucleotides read TGCGCCAGCAGCCAAGGACTCCTCTACGAGCAGTACTTC.

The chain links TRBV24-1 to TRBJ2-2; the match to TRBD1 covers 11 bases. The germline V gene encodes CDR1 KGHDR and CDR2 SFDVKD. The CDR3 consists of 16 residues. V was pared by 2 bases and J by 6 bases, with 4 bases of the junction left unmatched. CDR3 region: CATSDWGTGGSGELFF. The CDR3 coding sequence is TGTGCCACCAGTGATTGGGGGACAGGGGGGTCCGGGGAGCTGTTTTTT.

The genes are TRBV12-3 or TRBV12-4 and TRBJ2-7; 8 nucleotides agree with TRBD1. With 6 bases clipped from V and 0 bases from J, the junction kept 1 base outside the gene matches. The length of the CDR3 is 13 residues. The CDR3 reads CASRTGDSYEQYF. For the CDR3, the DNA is TGTGCCAGCAGGACAGGGGACTCCTACGAGCAGTACTTC.

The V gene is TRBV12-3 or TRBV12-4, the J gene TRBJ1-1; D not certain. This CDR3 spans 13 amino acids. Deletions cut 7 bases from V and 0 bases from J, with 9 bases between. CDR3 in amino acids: CASTIQMNTEAFF. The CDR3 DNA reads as TGTGCCAGCACCATCCAGATGAACACTGAAGCTTTCTTT.

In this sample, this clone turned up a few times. This CDR3 is CASSLRTDEKLFF. CDR3 nucleotides: TGTGCCAGCAGCTTAAGGACAGATGAAAAACTGTTTTTT. V usage is TRBV7-8 and J usage is TRBJ1-4, with TRBD1 as a possible D gene (6 bases). The CDR3 runs to 13 residues. Per germline, CDR1 SGHVS and CDR2 FQNEAQ. V was clipped by 2 bases and J by 6 bases, with 7 bases between them.

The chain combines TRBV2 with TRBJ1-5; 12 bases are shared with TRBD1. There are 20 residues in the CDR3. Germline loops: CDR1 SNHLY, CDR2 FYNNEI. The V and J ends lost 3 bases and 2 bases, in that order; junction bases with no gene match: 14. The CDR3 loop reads CASSDGTGGANREGNQPQHF. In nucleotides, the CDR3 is TGTGCCAGCAGTGACGGGACAGGGGGCGCTAATAGGGAGGGCAATCAGCCCCAGCATTTT.

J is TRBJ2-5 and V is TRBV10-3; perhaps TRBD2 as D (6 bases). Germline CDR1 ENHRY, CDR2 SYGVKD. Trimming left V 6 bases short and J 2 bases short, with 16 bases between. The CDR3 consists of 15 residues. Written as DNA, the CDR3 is TGTGCCATCAGCGGGGGATTAGCGCTACAAGAGACCCAGTACTTC. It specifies CAISGGLALQETQYF.

Here the CDR3 DNA reads TGTGCCAGCAGCTTTGGGGGGACCTACGAGCAGTACTTC. Translated, it gives CASSFGGTYEQYF. The chain joins TRBV7-9 to TRBJ2-7; D is perhaps TRBD2 (6 bases). Trimming pared 3 bases from V and 2 bases from J, leaving 8 bases between. CDR1 is SEHNR and CDR2 is FQNEAQ in the germline V gene (reference sequence). CDR3 length equals 13 residues. The full variable domain, with the rest looked up from reference TRBV7-9 and TRBJ2-7, is DTGVSQNPRHKITKRGQNVTFRCDPISEHNRLYWYRQTLGQGPEFLTYFQNEAQLEKSRLLSDRFSAERPKGSFSTLEIQRTEQGDSAMYLCASSFGGTYEQYFGPGTRLTVT.

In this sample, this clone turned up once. CDR3 region: CASSEAKADLYGTDTQYF. CDR3 bases: TGTGCCAGCAGTGAAGCCAAAGCGGATCTCTACGGCACAGATACGCAGTATTTT. The chain joins TRBV2 to TRBJ2-3; weak D call: TRBD2 (5 bases). CDR1 and CDR2 (germline): SNHLY, FYNNEI. Trimming left V 0 bases short and J 1 base short, with 17 bases between. CDR3 size: 18 residues.